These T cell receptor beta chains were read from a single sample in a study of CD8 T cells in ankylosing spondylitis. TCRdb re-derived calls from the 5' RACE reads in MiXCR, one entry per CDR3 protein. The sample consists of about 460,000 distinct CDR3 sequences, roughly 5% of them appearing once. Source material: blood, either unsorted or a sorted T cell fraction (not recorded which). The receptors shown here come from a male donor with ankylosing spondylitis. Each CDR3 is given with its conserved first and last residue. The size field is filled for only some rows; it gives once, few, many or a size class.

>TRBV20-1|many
CSASSGGLYNEQFF
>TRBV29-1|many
CSVTTGASSGNTIYF
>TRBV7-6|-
CASSLQPGQGATGELFF
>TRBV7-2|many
CASSLVLDPTNYGYTF
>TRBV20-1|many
CSAPGHHSKANYGYTF
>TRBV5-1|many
CASSLQGARTGELFF
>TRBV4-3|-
CASSHQEGPQGRFF
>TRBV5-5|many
CASSPRPDRANYGYTF
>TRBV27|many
CASSPTGAGGNTGELFF
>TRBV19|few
CASSGTVGPEAFF
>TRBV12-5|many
CASGFPGTVYGYTF
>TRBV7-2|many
CASSLFQVLTHEQYF
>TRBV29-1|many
CSVEGGESYNEQFF
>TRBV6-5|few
CASVKGSPGANVLTF
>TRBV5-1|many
CASSLETTGPAKNIQYF
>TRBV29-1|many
CSVGRGQTQYF
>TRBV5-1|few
CASSQTFGTGTVEQYF
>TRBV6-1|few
CASTFSKGIAETQYF
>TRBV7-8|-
CASSLPGGPEAFF
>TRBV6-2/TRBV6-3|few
CASIDTQRRASGANVLTF
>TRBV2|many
CATSTSGAYNEQFF
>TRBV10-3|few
CAISESRGASTDTQYF
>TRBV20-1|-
CSETAGLYTDTQYF
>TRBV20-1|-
CSARDSSGTGFSSPLHF
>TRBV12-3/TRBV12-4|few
CASSLAKGRDIYNTQYF
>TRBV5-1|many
CASRTGLNEQYF
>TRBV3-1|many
CASSPLSYGYTF
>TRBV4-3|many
CASSQGLGHEQYF
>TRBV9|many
CASSVALSGELFF
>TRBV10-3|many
CAISEVDEQFF
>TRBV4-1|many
CASSRDSRSGNTIYF
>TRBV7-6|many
CASSVVGREGTEAFF
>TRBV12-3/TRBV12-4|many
CASRFRQNTEAFF
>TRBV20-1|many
CSARDLAGANVLTF
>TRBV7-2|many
CASSFAAGANTGELFF
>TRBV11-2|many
CASSVTRGQAGGSYNEQFF
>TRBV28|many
CASSLSLNTEAFF
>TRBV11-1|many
CASSLRGENTEAFF
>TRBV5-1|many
CASSLSRDGQETQYF
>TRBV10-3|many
CASRGSSSYNEQFF
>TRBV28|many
CASSLPQASYNEQFF
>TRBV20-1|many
CSARDREGQPQHF
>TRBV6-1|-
CASSDVATGLGGYTF
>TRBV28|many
CASSSGPEGEQYF
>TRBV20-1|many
CSASRDRPPYGYTF
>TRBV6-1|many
CASSEARDGLNEQYF
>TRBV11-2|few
CASSLRPSRTGFGTDTQYF
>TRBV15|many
CATSRGWAAANYGYTF
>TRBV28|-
CASSLPGTGGGFVTEAFF
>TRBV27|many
CASSLSTSGRNTQYF
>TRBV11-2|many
CASSLGVNTQYF
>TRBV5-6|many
CASSLSGQGNTGELFF
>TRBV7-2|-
CASSLSSGSLIDTQYF
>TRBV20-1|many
CSAGRDRVNQPQHF
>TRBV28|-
CASRVTLSGAKNTEAFF
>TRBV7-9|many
CASSFVPDETQYF
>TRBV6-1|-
CASRNKLTGSGAYEQYF